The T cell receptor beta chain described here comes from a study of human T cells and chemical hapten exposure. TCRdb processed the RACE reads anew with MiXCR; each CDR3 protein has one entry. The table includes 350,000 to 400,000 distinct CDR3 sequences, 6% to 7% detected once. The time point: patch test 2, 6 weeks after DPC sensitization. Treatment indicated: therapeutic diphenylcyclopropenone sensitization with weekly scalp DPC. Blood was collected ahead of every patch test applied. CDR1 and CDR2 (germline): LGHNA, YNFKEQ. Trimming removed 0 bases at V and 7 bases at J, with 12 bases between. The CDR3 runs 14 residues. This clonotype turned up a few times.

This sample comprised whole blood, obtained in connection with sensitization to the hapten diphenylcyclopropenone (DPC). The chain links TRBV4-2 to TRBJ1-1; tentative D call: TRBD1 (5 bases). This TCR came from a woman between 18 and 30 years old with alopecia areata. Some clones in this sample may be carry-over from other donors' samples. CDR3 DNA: TGTGCCAGCAGCCAAGATGGGGGTATCCTTGAAGCTTTCTTT. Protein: CASSQDGGILEAFF.